This entry lists 17 T cell receptor beta chains sequenced from one sample in a study of early T cells in non-severe SARS-CoV-2 infection. One entry per CDR3 protein results from TCRdb running MiXCR on the 5' RACE reads. The sample has 65,000 to 95,000 distinct CDR3 sequences; more than 7.5% are singletons. What was sequenced was whole blood. The receptors originated from an adult who was a healthcare worker with PCR-confirmed SARS-CoV-2 infection or an uninfected control (not recorded which).

The sample holds many counts of this clonotype. This sequence joins TRBV14 and TRBJ1-6; no clear D. Trimming took off 4 bases at V and 8 bases at J, with 9 bases between the two ends. Germline values: CDR1 SGHDN, CDR2 FVKESK. CDR3 length: 13 amino acids. The CDR3 loop is CASSLRRDSPLHF. Here the CDR3 DNA reads TGTGCCAGCAGCCTCCGACGAGATTCACCCCTCCACTTT.

The rearrangement joins TRBV30 to TRBJ2-3; 7 bases are shared with TRBD2. V was pared by 3 bases and J by 10 bases, with 10 bases of the junction left unmatched. This CDR3 has 13 amino acids. Germline V gene data show CDR1 as GTSNPN and CDR2 as SVGIG (reference sequence). In DNA, the CDR3 is TGTGCCTGGAGCCGCAGATCGGGGAGGGCGCAGTATTTT. Amino acid sequence: CAWSRRSGRAQYF.

This clonotype has at least ten counts. CDR3 amino acids: CASSVRSSPNNEQFF. CDR3 nucleotides: TGTGCCAGCAGCGTACGTAGCAGCCCGAACAATGAGCAGTTCTTC. This chain connects TRBV9 to TRBJ2-1; D remains unclear. This CDR3 has 15 amino acids. Germline V gives CDR1 SGDLS, CDR2 YYNGEE. With 1 base removed from V and 5 bases from J, the gap between germline ends came to 13 bases.

This clonotype was seen a handful of times. The V and J genes are TRBV5-4 and TRBJ1-6; 7 bases fit TRBD1. The CDR3 length is 14 residues. Trimming took 3 bases from V and 6 from J; bases not matched to a gene: 3. Germline values: CDR1 SGHNT, CDR2 YYREEE (reference sequence). As DNA, the CDR3 is TGTGCCAGCAGCTGGGGACAGCTTAATTCACCCCTCCACTTT. It codes for CASSWGQLNSPLHF.

This clonotype was recorded many times. The chain has TRBV19 and TRBJ1-5, with D unresolved. V lost 11 bases and J 0 bases, leaving 11 bases between the germline ends. The CDR3 is 13 amino acids. Per germline, CDR1 LNHDA and CDR2 SQIVND (reference sequence). The CDR3 here is CAVGYHSNQPQHF. DNA of the CDR3: TGTGCCGTTGGGTACCATAGCAATCAGCCCCAGCATTTT.

The chain couples TRBV4-1 to TRBJ1-1; 7 bases map to TRBD1. Losses at the gene ends were 0 bases for V and 8 bases for J; bases not matched to a gene: 3. CDR1 MGHRA and CDR2 YSYEKL come from the germline V gene. The CDR3 covers 13 residues. This chain's CDR3 is CASSQDPDREAFF. The DNA for the CDR3 is TGCGCCAGCAGCCAAGATCCGGACAGGGAAGCTTTCTTT.

This clonotype was picked up many times. The genes are TRBV5-1 and TRBJ1-1; a possible D gene is TRBD1 (6 bases). V lost 4 bases to trimming and J lost 8 bases, with 9 bases between them. The CDR3 is made up of 11 amino acids. From germline, CDR1 is SGHRS and CDR2 YFSETQ. CDR3 in amino acids: CASSPGTEAFF. As DNA, the CDR3 is TGCGCCAGCAGCCCCGGGACAGAAGCTTTCTTT.

CDR3 DNA: TGTGCCAGCAGTTACGGGAGTACAGATACGCAGTATTTT. Protein: CASSYGSTDTQYF. This rearrangement joins TRBV6-6 to TRBJ2-3; D possibly corresponds to TRBD2 (5 bases). V shed 2 bases and J shed 3 bases, with 6 bases lying between them. The CDR3 loop spans 13 amino acids. Germline assignment: CDR1 MNHNY and CDR2 SVGAGI (reference sequence).

The chain links TRBV25-1 to TRBJ2-1; 8 bases line up with TRBD2. The CDR3 spans 15 residues. Germline CDR1 and CDR2: MGHDK and SYGVNS. The junction had 4 bases not matched to a gene; V was cut back by 6 bases and J by 0 bases. The DNA of the CDR3 is TGTGCCAGCAGGGTAGCGGGAAGCTCCTACAATGAGCAGTTCTTC. This codes for CASRVAGSSYNEQFF.

The chain joins TRBV18 to TRBJ1-1; D is possibly TRBD1 (5 bases). Trimming took off 3 bases at V and 3 bases at J, with 14 bases between the two ends. Germline V gives CDR1 KGHSH, CDR2 LQKENI. The CDR3 spans 15 residues. CDR3 DNA sequence: TGTGCCAGCTCACCGCTAACAGGTCTGGACACTGAAGCTTTCTTT. This gives the protein CASSPLTGLDTEAFF.

This clonotype turned up a few times. The V and J genes are TRBV6-4 and TRBJ2-3, with 9 bases fitting TRBD2. The V segment lost 3 bases and the J segment 4 bases; nucleotides outside the gene matches: 5. CDR1 is MRHNA and CDR2 is SNTAGT in the germline V gene. This CDR3 is 15 amino acids long. The CDR3 protein is CASSEGSGSSDTQYF. CDR3 coding DNA: TGTGCCAGCAGTGAGGGTAGCGGGAGTTCAGATACGCAGTATTTT.

This chain links TRBV7-9 with TRBJ2-3; 7 bases match TRBD1. J lost 11 bases, V lost 5 bases, and 4 bases had no gene match. The CDR3 totals 11 residues. Per germline, CDR1 SEHNR and CDR2 FQNEAQ (reference sequence). The CDR3 region is CASSPQGEQYF. CDR3 in DNA: TGTGCCAGCAGCCCCCAGGGGGAGCAGTATTTT.

This clonotype has a count of ten or more. The rearrangement links TRBV20-1 to TRBJ1-4; 7 nucleotides line up with TRBD1. Trimming at V came to 2 bases and at J to 6 bases, leaving 3 bases not matched to a gene. CDR1 and CDR2 from the germline V gene are DFQATT and SNEGSKA (reference sequence). This CDR3 is 13 amino acids long. The CDR3 spells CSARRQGDEKLFF. The CDR3 DNA reads as TGCAGTGCTAGACGCCAGGGGGATGAAAAACTGTTTTTT.

This clonotype was seen ten or more times. This chain joins TRBV25-1 and TRBJ2-7; D remains unclear. CDR1 and CDR2 from the germline V gene are MGHDK and SYGVNS. The CDR3 covers 15 residues. V was cut by 11 bases and J by 5 bases, with 25 bases left in between. CDR3 loop: CARALSGPIPDEQYF. The CDR3 nucleotides are TGTGCCCGCGCTCTCTCCGGGCCGATACCCGACGAGCAGTACTTC.

In this sample, this clonotype turned up many times. This sequence joins TRBV3-1 and TRBJ2-7, with D unclear. The CDR3 totals 14 residues. Germline CDR1 and CDR2: LGHDT and YNNKEL (reference sequence). Trimming pared 0 bases from V and 2 bases from J, leaving 8 bases between. CDR3 in DNA: TGTGCCAGCAGCCAAGATGCGATCACCTACGAGCAGTACTTC. Its protein is CASSQDAITYEQYF.

J is TRBJ1-1 and V is TRBV18; possible D gene TRBD1, 6 bases. Germline V lookup: CDR1 KGHSH, CDR2 LQKENI. The CDR3 has 15 amino acids. V lost 3 bases and J 1 base, leaving 12 bases between the germline ends. The CDR3 protein is CASSPGQGWNTEAFF. The CDR3 DNA follows: TGTGCCAGCTCACCGGGTCAGGGGTGGAACACTGAAGCTTTCTTT.

There are many counts of this clonotype. The chain carries TRBV7-2 and TRBJ1-2; tentatively, D is TRBD1 (5 bases). Per the germline V gene, CDR1 is SGHTA and CDR2 is FQGNSA. The CDR3 loop spans 12 amino acids. V lost 1 base and J 6 bases, leaving 6 bases between the germline ends. CDR3: CASSLEGHGYTF. The DNA for the CDR3 is TGTGCCAGCAGCTTAGAGGGACATGGCTACACCTTC.